The rows below give T cell receptor beta chains drawn from one sample of a study of immune evolution from preneoplasia to lung adenocarcinoma. Repertoires were generated with immunoSEQ multiplex PCR, while TCRdb's copy carries only in-frame clones and drops some. The sample includes some 9,400 clones, 70% to 90% of them seen just once. Sequencing input: FFPE lung adenocarcinoma in situ tissue. Receptors were obtained from a person aged 65 to 79 with lung adenocarcinoma. CDR3s include the opening cysteine and the closing phenylalanine or tryptophan. The order of the fields is CDR3 protein, V gene, J gene, clone size. Clone size is shown for a subset of rows, as once, few, many or a class of expanded clone.

CDR3aa: CASRTGDQPQHF; v_gene: TRBV4-2; j_gene: TRBJ1-5; abundance: NA
CDR3aa: CASSWGGQGGNQPQHF; v_gene: TRBV7-8; j_gene: TRBJ1-5; abundance: NA
CDR3aa: CASSPLRGGDTEAFF; v_gene: TRBV5-8; j_gene: TRBJ1-1; abundance: NA
CDR3aa: CASSVSRGTGELFF; v_gene: TRBV9; j_gene: TRBJ2-2; abundance: NA
CDR3aa: CASHARGNGNQPQHF; v_gene: TRBV28; j_gene: TRBJ1-5; abundance: NA
CDR3aa: CASSEVGHTDTQYF; v_gene: TRBV6-1; j_gene: TRBJ2-3; abundance: NA
CDR3aa: CSVKTYSSSYEQYF; v_gene: TRBV29-1; j_gene: TRBJ2-7; abundance: NA
CDR3aa: CASSLQASTGELFF; v_gene: TRBV6-4; j_gene: TRBJ2-2; abundance: large
CDR3aa: CASSLVGQGTGELFF; v_gene: TRBV11-2; j_gene: TRBJ2-2; abundance: NA
CDR3aa: CASSLALGSGNTGELFF; v_gene: TRBV5-1; j_gene: TRBJ2-2; abundance: NA
CDR3aa: CASSFGRGAKNIQYF; v_gene: TRBV5-6; j_gene: TRBJ2-4; abundance: NA
CDR3aa: CASTISGLLAKNIQYF; v_gene: TRBV6-6; j_gene: TRBJ2-4; abundance: NA
CDR3aa: CARSYRGRGYTF; v_gene: TRBV5-3; j_gene: TRBJ1-2; abundance: NA
CDR3aa: CAVRANGNPQETQYF; v_gene: TRBV10-3; j_gene: TRBJ2-5; abundance: NA
CDR3aa: CASSLDPKDTQYF; v_gene: TRBV11-1; j_gene: TRBJ2-3; abundance: NA
CDR3aa: CASSSVRDRGPYEQYF; v_gene: TRBV11-2; j_gene: TRBJ2-7; abundance: NA
CDR3aa: CAWSVGGKEQPQHF; v_gene: TRBV30; j_gene: TRBJ1-5; abundance: NA
CDR3aa: CASSGQGPTYGYTF; v_gene: TRBV28; j_gene: TRBJ1-2; abundance: NA
CDR3aa: CASSLASQRNTEAFF; v_gene: TRBV5-4; j_gene: TRBJ1-1; abundance: NA
CDR3aa: CSSVLGGFTYF; v_gene: TRBV20-1; j_gene: TRBJ2-4; abundance: NA
CDR3aa: CASSQGQTNYGYTF; v_gene: TRBV11-3; j_gene: TRBJ1-2; abundance: NA
CDR3aa: CASSYRDRGETQYF; v_gene: TRBV11-3; j_gene: TRBJ2-5; abundance: NA
CDR3aa: CASSATEGGEQYF; v_gene: TRBV10-2; j_gene: TRBJ2-7; abundance: NA
CDR3aa: CASSSGPGYTF; v_gene: TRBV5-6; j_gene: TRBJ1-2; abundance: few
CDR3aa: CASSQNRVGKNIQYF; v_gene: TRBV14; j_gene: TRBJ2-4; abundance: NA
CDR3aa: CASSVDSGYYGYTF; v_gene: TRBV9; j_gene: TRBJ1-2; abundance: NA
CDR3aa: CASSLTWGVGADTQYF; v_gene: TRBV11-2; j_gene: TRBJ2-3; abundance: once
CDR3aa: CASSNQGAMNTEAFF; v_gene: TRBV5-1; j_gene: TRBJ1-1; abundance: NA
CDR3aa: CASSLGISGTADTQYF; v_gene: TRBV7-9; j_gene: TRBJ2-3; abundance: NA
CDR3aa: CATGEGGEQFF; v_gene: TRBV6-6; j_gene: TRBJ2-1; abundance: few
CDR3aa: CASSGVRLQVGQPQHF; v_gene: TRBV2; j_gene: TRBJ1-5; abundance: NA
CDR3aa: CASTPRGPWTEAFF; v_gene: TRBV6-5; j_gene: TRBJ1-1; abundance: NA
CDR3aa: CASSLAVGVNTIYF; v_gene: TRBV7-9; j_gene: TRBJ1-3; abundance: NA
CDR3aa: CASRRLAASNTGELFF; v_gene: TRBV2; j_gene: TRBJ2-2; abundance: NA
CDR3aa: CAWVAGGSTDTQYF; v_gene: TRBV30; j_gene: TRBJ2-3; abundance: NA
CDR3aa: CASSFGPLRQVRTGELFF; v_gene: TRBV5-1; j_gene: TRBJ2-2; abundance: NA
CDR3aa: CSADRGGDAFF; v_gene: TRBV29-1; j_gene: TRBJ1-1; abundance: NA
CDR3aa: CASSWAGQGEFEQFF; v_gene: TRBV7-2; j_gene: TRBJ2-1; abundance: NA
CDR3aa: CASSAREGANYGYTF; v_gene: TRBV9; j_gene: TRBJ1-2; abundance: NA
CDR3aa: CASSRSGTSTDTQYF; v_gene: TRBV11-1; j_gene: TRBJ2-3; abundance: few
CDR3aa: CASSIKGPPGEQYF; v_gene: TRBV18; j_gene: NA; abundance: NA